This T cell receptor (beta chain) appears in the sequencing data of a study of CD8 T cells in Susac syndrome. General study findings and limits: Expansion of clones was not seen in the CD4+ T cell repertoires of Susac syndrome. It was acknowledged by the study that relatively few individuals were included in its TCR sequencing and HLA analysis.

On this clonotype itself: Its antigen is unknown.

CDR1 LNHDA and CDR2 SQIVND come from the germline V gene (reference sequence). V lost 4 bases, J lost 9 bases, and 19 bases lay in between. CDR3 length: 15 amino acids. Random-hexamer reverse transcription was applied to roughly 0.5 to 1 ug RNA. immunoSEQ multiplex PCR amplified TCR beta CDR3 across 54 Vbeta, 13 Jbeta. TCRdb independently ran MiXCR on the immunoSEQ multiplex PCR reads; one entry per CDR3 protein. The sample carries under 200,000 distinct CDR3 sequences, around nine tenths recorded once. The rearrangement links TRBV19 to TRBJ2-1; D may be TRBD2 (5 bases). The sequence derives from a human donor with Susac syndrome. The sequencing sample was made of CD4+ T cells from PBMCs. The CDR3 here is CASSTHYAAEGEQFF. For the CDR3, the DNA is TGTGCCAGTAGTACACATTATGCGGCTGAGGGTGAGCAGTTCTTC.